The 8 T cell receptor beta chains below come from one sample, sequenced in a study of prognosis after radiotherapy for stage I lung cancer. Multiplex PCR in two rounds served to amplify TCR beta CDR3 from genomic DNA. First-round PCR employed TRBV- and TRBJ-specific primers for each gene. TCRdb itself ran the multiplex PCR reads through MiXCR, one entry per CDR3 protein. The sample contains about 26,000 distinct CDR3 sequences, 30% of which appear only once. Source: PBMCs, taken before or after stereotactic body radiation therapy (not recorded which). These receptor sequences come from a donor over 45 with non-small cell lung cancer.

This clonotype is termed medium-sized. The gene calls are TRBV19 and TRBJ1-6; D gene unclear. Trimming removed 5 bases at V and 2 bases at J, with 16 bases between. In germline, CDR1 is LNHDA, CDR2 SQIVND (reference sequence). CDR3 length: 17 residues. The CDR3 region has the DNA TGTGCCAGTAGTGTGCCTTGGGCGTTTGCCTATAATTCACCCCTCCACTTT. Translated, it gives CASSVPWAFAYNSPLHF.

Comment on this clonotype: This sequence may be a read error, since a much larger clone differs from it by one base. V is TRBV6-1 and J is TRBJ2-5; tentatively, D is TRBD2 (7 bases). Germline assignment: CDR1 MNHNS and CDR2 SASEGT. This CDR3 is 16 amino acids long. Trimming left V 5 bases short and J 8 bases short, with 24 bases between. CDR3 amino acids: CASSIDSRKGGDTQYF. The CDR3 DNA is TGTGCCAGCAGTATAGACTCCCGGAAGGGGGGGGATACCCAGTACTTC.

In this sample, this clonotype turned up a few times. This rearrangement joins TRBV5-1 to TRBJ2-3; maybe TRBD2 (5 bases). Germline V CDR1 and CDR2: SGHRS, YFSETQ. Deletions cut 3 bases from V and 3 bases from J, with 14 bases between. This CDR3 contains 15 residues. CDR3 loop: CASSSGLISTDTQYF. The CDR3 DNA is TGCGCCAGCAGCTCCGGACTGATATCAACAGATACGCAGTATTTT.

This clonotype was counted a few times. It may be a read error: a sequence one base away is much more abundant. The chain links TRBV7-8 to TRBJ2-1; D is unresolved. Trimming left V 2 bases short and J 6 bases short, with 5 bases between. This CDR3 region has 12 residues. Germline loops: CDR1 SGHVS, CDR2 FQNEAQ. CDR3 coding DNA: TGTGCCAGCAGCTTACGGGTCAATGAGCAGTTCTTC. It translates to CASSLRVNEQFF.

This rearrangement joins TRBV27 to TRBJ2-7; a weak D match, TRBD2 (6 bases). Trimming cost V 7 bases and J 7 bases, with 11 bases left between them. The germline V gene has CDR1 MNHEY and CDR2 SMNVEV (reference sequence). CDR3 size: 11 residues. The CDR3 protein is CASIRGTEQYF. In DNA, the CDR3 is TGTGCCAGCATTCGGGGGACGGAGCAGTACTTC.

Many counts were recorded for this clonotype. This chain connects TRBV2 to TRBJ2-3; D possibly matches TRBD1 or TRBD2 (6 bases each). The CDR3 has 15 amino acids. Per the germline V gene, CDR1 is SNHLY and CDR2 is FYNNEI. The ends were cut back, 7 bases at V and 5 bases at J, with 19 bases in the middle. CDR3 bases: TGTGCCAGCAAAATACAGGGAGGTGGGGGAGATACGCAGTATTTT. This translates into CASKIQGGGGDTQYF.

This clonotype was seen at least ten times. The genes are TRBV2 and TRBJ1-4, with D possibly being TRBD1 (5 bases). The germline V gene has CDR1 SNHLY and CDR2 FYNNEI. Trimming took off 4 bases at V and 7 bases at J, with 7 bases between the two ends. The CDR3 runs to 12 residues. The CDR3 DNA reads TGTGCCAGCAGTGGGGGGGTTGAAAAACTGTTTTTT. It is translated as CASSGGVEKLFF. Complete variable domain (other parts from reference TRBV2 and TRBJ1-4): EPEVTQTPSHQVTQMGQEVILRCVPISNHLYFYWYRQILGQKVEFLVSFYNNEISEKSEIFDDQFSVERPDGSNFTLKIRSTKLEDSAMYFCASSGGVEKLFFGSGTQLSVL.

The V call is TRBV2, the J call TRBJ2-2; 11 bases match TRBD1. Per germline, CDR1 SNHLY and CDR2 FYNNEI. The CDR3 consists of 15 residues. The V segment lost 6 bases and the J segment 6 bases; nucleotides outside the gene matches: 6. For the CDR3, the DNA is TGTGCCAGCAGAACGGACAGGGGGCCCTCCGGGGAGCTGTTTTTT. Encoded protein: CASRTDRGPSGELFF. Filled out from reference TRBV2 and TRBJ2-2, the complete variable domain reads EPEVTQTPSHQVTQMGQEVILRCVPISNHLYFYWYRQILGQKVEFLVSFYNNEISEKSEIFDDQFSVERPDGSNFTLKIRSTKLEDSAMYFCASRTDRGPSGELFFGEGSRLTVL.